This paragraph covers one TCR beta chain sequence. Antigen unknown. Other autoimmune diseases, uncontrolled infections, pregnancy and lactation each led to patient exclusion. The authors diagnosed from clinical symptoms, serum thyroxine, TRAb, thyroid ultrasound and orbital computed tomography. The sample belongs to a study of Graves' ophthalmopathy and Graves' hyperthyroidism. Amplifying from RNA transcripts, the study obtained TCR beta CDR3 regions. RT-PCR in the first round used HTBI primers; a second-round multiplex PCR followed. TCRdb passed the multiplex PCR reads through MiXCR, listing each CDR3 protein once. Of about 400,000 distinct CDR3 sequences in the sample, roughly 18% were seen once. This CDR3 spans 17 amino acids. CDR1 and CDR2 from the germline V gene are MDHEN and SYDVKM. V gave up 1 base and J gave up 4 bases; unmatched junction bases: 11. Study-level points and caveats: Clonotypes were expanded in thyroid at above 0.001 frequency, and most also appeared in blood. The study's model predicted ophthalmopathy progression at about 64% sensitivity and 72% to 85% specificity.

What was sequenced was peripheral blood. The receptor's source is a woman aged 18 to 35 with Graves' ophthalmopathy. J is TRBJ1-2 and V is TRBV28; 8 bases fit TRBD1. The CDR3 DNA is TGTGCCAGCAGTTTATCCCCTCAGGGGGCGAGGGGCTATGGCTACACCTTC. This translates into CASSLSPQGARGYGYTF.